The clone carrying this T cell receptor (beta chain) was counted only a few times. The antigen is unknown. The sample originates from a study of beta chain features in type 1 diabetes. Broader study findings: Among all four CD4+ subsets, Type 1 diabetes patients had TCRB CDR3s that were moderately but significantly shorter.

Reverse transcription of all isolated RNA meant that expressed TCRB transcripts were sequenced. Generated by immunoSEQ multiplex PCR, the TCRdb table keeps only in-frame clones and is missing some. The data hold some 250,000 clones, with roughly 11% observed a single time. Sequencing used naive CD4+ T cells from blood. The TCR originated in a man aged 30-40 years with type 1 diabetes.

CDR3 loop: CASSLSGGAWNEQFF. For the CDR3, the DNA is TGTGCCAGCAGCCTTAGCGGGGGGGCCTGGAATGAGCAGTTCTTC. The chain joins TRBV5-6 to TRBJ2-1, with 11 bases aligning to TRBD2. V dropped 4 bases and J dropped 7; count of bases not matched to a gene: 7. The CDR3 loop spans 15 amino acids. CDR1 SGHDT and CDR2 YYEEEE come from the germline V gene. The variable domain in full, completed from reference TRBV5-6 and TRBJ2-1, reads DAGVTQSPTHLIKTRGQQVTLRCSPKSGHDTVSWYQQALGQGPQFIFQYYEEEERQRGNFPDRFSGHQFPNYSSELNVNALLLGDSALYLCASSLSGGAWNEQFFGPGTRLTVL.